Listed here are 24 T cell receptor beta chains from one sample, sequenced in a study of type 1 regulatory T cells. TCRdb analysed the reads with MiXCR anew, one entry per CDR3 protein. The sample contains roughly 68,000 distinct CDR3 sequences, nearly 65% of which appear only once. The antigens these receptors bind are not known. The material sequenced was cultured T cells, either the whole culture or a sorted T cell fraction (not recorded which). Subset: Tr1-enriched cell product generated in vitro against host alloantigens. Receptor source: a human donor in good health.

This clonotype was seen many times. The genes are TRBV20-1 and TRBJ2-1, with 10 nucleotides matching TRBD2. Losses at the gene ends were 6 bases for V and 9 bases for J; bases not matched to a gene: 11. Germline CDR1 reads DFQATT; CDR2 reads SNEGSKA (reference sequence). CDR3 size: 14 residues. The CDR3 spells CSAPKASGRGEQFF. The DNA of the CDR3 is TGCAGTGCCCCGAAGGCTAGCGGGAGAGGTGAGCAGTTCTTC.

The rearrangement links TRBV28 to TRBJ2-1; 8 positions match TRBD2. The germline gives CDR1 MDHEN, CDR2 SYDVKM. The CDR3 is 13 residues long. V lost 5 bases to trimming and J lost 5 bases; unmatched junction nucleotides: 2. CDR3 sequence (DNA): TGTGCCAGCAGTCGACTAGCGAACAATGAGCAGTTCTTC. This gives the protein CASSRLANNEQFF.

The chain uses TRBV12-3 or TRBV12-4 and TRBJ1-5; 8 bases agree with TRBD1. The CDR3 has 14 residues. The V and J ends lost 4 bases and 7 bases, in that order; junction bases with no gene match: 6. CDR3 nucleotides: TGTGCCAGCAGTTCAGGGGGCGCAGGGCAGCCCCAGCATTTT. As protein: CASSSGGAGQPQHF.

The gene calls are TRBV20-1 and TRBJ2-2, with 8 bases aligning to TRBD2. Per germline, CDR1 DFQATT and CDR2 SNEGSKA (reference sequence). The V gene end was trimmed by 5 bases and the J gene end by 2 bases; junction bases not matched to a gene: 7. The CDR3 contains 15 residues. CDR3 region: CSAPLAGINTGELFF. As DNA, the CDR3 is TGCAGTGCTCCCTTAGCGGGGATAAACACCGGGGAGCTGTTTTTT.

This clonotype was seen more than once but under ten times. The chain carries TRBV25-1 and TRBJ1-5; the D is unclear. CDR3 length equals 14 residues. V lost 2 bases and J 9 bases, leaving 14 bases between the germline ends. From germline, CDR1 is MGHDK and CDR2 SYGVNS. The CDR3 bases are TGTGCCAGCAGTGAAGAAGGAAGCGTTCGGCCCCAGCATTTT. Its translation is CASSEEGSVRPQHF.

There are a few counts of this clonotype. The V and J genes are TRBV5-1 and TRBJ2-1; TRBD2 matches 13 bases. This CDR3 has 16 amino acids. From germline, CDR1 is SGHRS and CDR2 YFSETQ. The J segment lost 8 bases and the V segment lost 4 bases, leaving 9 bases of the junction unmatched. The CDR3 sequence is CASSRTSGSFSDEQFF. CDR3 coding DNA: TGCGCCAGCAGCAGGACTAGCGGGAGCTTTAGCGATGAGCAGTTCTTC.

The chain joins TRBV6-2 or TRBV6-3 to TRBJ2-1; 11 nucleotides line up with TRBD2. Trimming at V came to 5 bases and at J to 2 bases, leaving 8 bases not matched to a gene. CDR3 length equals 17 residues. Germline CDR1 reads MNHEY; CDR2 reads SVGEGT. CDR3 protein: CASSRPGLAVTYNEQFF. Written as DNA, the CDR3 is TGTGCCAGCAGTCGGCCGGGACTAGCGGTGACCTACAATGAGCAGTTCTTC.

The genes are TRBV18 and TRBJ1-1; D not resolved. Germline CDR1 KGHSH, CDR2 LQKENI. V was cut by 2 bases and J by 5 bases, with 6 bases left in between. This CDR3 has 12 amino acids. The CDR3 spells CASSPRITEAFF. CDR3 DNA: TGTGCCAGCTCACCAAGGATTACTGAAGCTTTCTTT.

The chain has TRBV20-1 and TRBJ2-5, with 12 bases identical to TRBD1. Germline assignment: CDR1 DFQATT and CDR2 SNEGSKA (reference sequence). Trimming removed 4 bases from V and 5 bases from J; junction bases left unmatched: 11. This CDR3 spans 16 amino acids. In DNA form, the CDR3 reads TGCAGTGCTACCCGGGACAGGGGGCTAAGTAGGGAGACCCAGTACTTC. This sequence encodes CSATRDRGLSRETQYF.

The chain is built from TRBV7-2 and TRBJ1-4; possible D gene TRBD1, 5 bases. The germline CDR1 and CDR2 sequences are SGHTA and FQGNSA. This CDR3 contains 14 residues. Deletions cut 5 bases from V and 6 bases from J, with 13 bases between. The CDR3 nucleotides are TGTGCCAGCAGCCCGCGGCGGGGCCATGAAAAACTGTTTTTT. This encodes CASSPRRGHEKLFF.

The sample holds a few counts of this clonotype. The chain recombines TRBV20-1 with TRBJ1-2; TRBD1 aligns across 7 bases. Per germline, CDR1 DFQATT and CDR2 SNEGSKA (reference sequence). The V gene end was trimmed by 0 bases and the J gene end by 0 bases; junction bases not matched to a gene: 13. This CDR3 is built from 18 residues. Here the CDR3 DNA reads TGCAGTGCTAGAGATCGCCGACAGGACAGGCACCCTAACTATGGCTACACCTTC. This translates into CSARDRRQDRHPNYGYTF.

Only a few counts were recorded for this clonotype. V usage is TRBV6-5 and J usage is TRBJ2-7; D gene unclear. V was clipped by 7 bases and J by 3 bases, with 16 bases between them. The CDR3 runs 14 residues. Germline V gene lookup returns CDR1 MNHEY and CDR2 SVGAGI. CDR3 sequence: CASTLGSGSYEQYF. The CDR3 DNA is TGTGCCAGCACCCTCGGTTCGGGCAGCTACGAGCAGTACTTC.

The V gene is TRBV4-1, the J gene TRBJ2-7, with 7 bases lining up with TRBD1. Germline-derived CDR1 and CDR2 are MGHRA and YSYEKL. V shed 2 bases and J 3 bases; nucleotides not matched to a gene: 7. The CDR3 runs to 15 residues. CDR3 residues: CASSQPRQGLYEQYF. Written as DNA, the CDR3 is TGCGCCAGCAGCCAACCTAGACAGGGCCTCTACGAGCAGTACTTC.

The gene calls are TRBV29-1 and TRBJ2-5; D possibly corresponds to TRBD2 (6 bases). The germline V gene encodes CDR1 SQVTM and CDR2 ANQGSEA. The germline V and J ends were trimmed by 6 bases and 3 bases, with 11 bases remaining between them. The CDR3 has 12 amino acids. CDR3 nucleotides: TGCAGCGTCGCCGGGACTGAAGAGACCCAGTACTTC. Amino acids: CSVAGTEETQYF.

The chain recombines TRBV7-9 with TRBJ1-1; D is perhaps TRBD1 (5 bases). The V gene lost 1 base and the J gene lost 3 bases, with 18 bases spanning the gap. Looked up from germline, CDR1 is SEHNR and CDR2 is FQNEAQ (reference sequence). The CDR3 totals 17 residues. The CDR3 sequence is CASSLGVGLGMDTEAFF. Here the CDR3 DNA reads TGTGCCAGCAGCTTAGGCGTGGGACTGGGAATGGACACTGAAGCTTTCTTT.

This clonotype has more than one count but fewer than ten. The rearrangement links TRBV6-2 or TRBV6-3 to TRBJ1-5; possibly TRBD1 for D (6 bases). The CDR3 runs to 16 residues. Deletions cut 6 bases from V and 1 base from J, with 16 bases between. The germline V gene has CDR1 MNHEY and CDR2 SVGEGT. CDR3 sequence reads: CASRGAGGASNQPQHF. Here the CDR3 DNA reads TGTGCCAGCAGAGGGGCGGGGGGCGCCAGCAATCAGCCCCAGCATTTT.

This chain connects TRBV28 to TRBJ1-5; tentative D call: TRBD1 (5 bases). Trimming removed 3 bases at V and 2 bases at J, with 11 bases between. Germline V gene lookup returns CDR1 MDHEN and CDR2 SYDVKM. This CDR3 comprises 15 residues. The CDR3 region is CASSFPGLGNQPQHF. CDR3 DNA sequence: TGTGCCAGCAGTTTCCCAGGGCTGGGCAATCAGCCCCAGCATTTT. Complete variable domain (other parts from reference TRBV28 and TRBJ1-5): DVKVTQSSRYLVKRTGEKVFLECVQDMDHENMFWYRQDPGLGLRLIYFSYDVKMKEKGDIPEGYSVSREKKERFSLILESASTNQTSMYLCASSFPGLGNQPQHFGDGTRLSIL.

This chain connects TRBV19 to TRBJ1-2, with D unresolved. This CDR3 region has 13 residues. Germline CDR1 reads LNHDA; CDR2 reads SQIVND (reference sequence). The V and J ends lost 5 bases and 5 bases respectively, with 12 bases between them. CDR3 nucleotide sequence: TGTGCCAGTAGTCCAACTGCCTCGTATGGCTACACCTTC. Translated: CASSPTASYGYTF.

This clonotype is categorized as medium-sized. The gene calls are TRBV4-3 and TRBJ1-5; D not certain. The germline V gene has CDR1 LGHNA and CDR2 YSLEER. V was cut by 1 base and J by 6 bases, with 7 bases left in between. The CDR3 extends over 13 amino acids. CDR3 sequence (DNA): TGCGCCAGCAGCCAAGCGATAGGTCAGCCCCAGCATTTT. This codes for CASSQAIGQPQHF.

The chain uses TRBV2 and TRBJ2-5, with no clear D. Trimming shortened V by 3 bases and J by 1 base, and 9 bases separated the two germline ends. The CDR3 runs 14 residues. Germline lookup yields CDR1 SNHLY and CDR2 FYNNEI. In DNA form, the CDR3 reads TGTGCCAGCAGTGATCCTGCTAGCCAAGAGACCCAGTACTTC. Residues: CASSDPASQETQYF.

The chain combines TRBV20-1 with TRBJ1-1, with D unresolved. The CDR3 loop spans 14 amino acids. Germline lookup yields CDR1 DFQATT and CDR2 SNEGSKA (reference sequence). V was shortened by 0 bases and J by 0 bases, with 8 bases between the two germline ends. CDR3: CSARDPRLNTEAFF. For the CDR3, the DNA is TGCAGTGCTAGAGATCCCCGCTTGAACACTGAAGCTTTCTTT.

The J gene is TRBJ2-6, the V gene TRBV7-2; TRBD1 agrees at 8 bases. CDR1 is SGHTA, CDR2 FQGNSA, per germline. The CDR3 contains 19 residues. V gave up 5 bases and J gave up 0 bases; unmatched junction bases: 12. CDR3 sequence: CASSRLWTGSASGANVLTF. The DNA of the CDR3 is TGTGCCAGCAGCCGCCTTTGGACAGGGTCCGCCTCTGGGGCCAACGTCCTGACTTTC.

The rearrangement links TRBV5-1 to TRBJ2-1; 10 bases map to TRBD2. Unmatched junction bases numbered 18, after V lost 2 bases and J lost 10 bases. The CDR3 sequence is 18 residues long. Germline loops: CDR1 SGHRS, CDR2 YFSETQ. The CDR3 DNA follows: TGCGCCAGCAGCTTCGTTTCTAGGGGGAAGCGGGAGGGTTACGAGCAGTTCTTC. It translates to CASSFVSRGKREGYEQFF.

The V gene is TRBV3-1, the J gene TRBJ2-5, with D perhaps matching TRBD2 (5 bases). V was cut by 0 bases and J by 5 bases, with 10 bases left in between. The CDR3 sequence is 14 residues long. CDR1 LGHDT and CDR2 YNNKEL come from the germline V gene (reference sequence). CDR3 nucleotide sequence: TGTGCCAGCAGCCAAGAGAGGGTGAGGGAGACCCAGTACTTC. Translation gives CASSQERVRETQYF.